This TCR beta chain was documented in a study of tumor and adjacent non-tumor tissue in lung cancer. Study-level background: There were approximately twelve adenocarcinoma, a couple of squamous cell carcinoma and 1 small cell lung cancer cases. Stage I to III disease affected 9 to 10 men and several women aged about 31 to 85. Study outcomes and limitations: TCR diversity was significantly greater in tumor than normal lung tissue.

The CDR3 is 17 residues long. RNA was extracted from bulk tissue without any cell sorting. This clonotype was observed once. Its cognate antigen is unknown. At one boundary the junction diverges from the germline segment, which might be a read error. The library came from three nested PCR rounds adapted from ARM-PCR protocols. From the multiplex PCR reads, TCRdb called clonotypes with MiXCR, one entry per CDR3 protein. This repertoire shows around 200,000 distinct CDR3 sequences, less than 80% found once; its top ten account for 20% to 25%. Sample: lung tumor tissue. V is TRBV12-3 or TRBV12-4 and J is TRBJ2-3; 7 nucleotides agree with TRBD2. The TCR sequence derives from a man between 60 and 75 years old with non-small cell lung cancer. The CDR3 loop reads CANSLGVVREFPDTQYF. The CDR3 region has the DNA TGTGCCAACAGTTTGGGTGTCGTGCGGGAGTTTCCAGATACGCAGTATTTT.